Below, 25 T cell receptor beta chains from the same sample are listed, as sequenced in a study of control samples from healthy donors and cancer patients (dated by TCRdb to between 2020 and 2021). Libraries were built with the immunoSEQ multiplex PCR assay. In its TCRdb copy, this immuneACCESS table keeps in-frame sequences only and misses some clones. Where compared with another copy, unresolved V genes explain less than half of these, and the others have no known cause. The sample table contains 75,000 to 90,000 clones; only one count was recorded for around nine tenths of them. Under 25% of the sample goes to the ten largest clones. Sequenced input: blood. Receptors originate from a man aged 25 to 45 in good health.

V usage is TRBV24-1 and J usage is TRBJ1-1; 7 bases align to TRBD1. V shed 12 bases and J 4 bases; nucleotides not matched to a gene: 10. Per germline, CDR1 KGHDR and CDR2 SFDVKD. This CDR3 spans 13 amino acids. The DNA for the CDR3 is TGTGCCGTAGCGACAGGGAGTTTCACTGAAGCTTTCTTT. Its translation is CAVATGSFTEAFF.

This clone was seen once. The chain uses TRBV5-1 and TRBJ2-3; no clear D. Trimming stripped 2 bases from V and 0 bases from J, with 10 bases between. Germline V gene lookup returns CDR1 SGHRS and CDR2 YFSETQ. This CDR3 contains 15 residues. The DNA for the CDR3 is TGCGCCAGCAGCTTCGGTGACACTAGCACAGATACGCAGTATTTT. As protein: CASSFGDTSTDTQYF. Full variable domain (missing parts from reference TRBV5-1 and TRBJ2-3): KAGVTQTPRYLIKTRGQQVTLSCSPISGHRSVSWYQQTPGQGLQFLFEYFSETQRNKGNFPGRFSGRQFSNSRSEMNVSTLELGDSALYLCASSFGDTSTDTQYFGPGTRLTVL.

The chain joins TRBV12-5 to TRBJ1-1; the D is unclear. This CDR3 contains 13 residues. Looked up from germline, CDR1 is LGHNT and CDR2 is FRNRAP. Deletions cut 6 bases from V and 1 base from J, with 9 bases between. The CDR3 region has the DNA TGTGCTAGTGGCTCGACCGAGAACACTGAAGCTTTCTTT. Protein product: CASGSTENTEAFF.

The chain joins TRBV4-2 to TRBJ1-1; 8 positions agree with TRBD1. Trimming at V came to 3 bases and at J to 4 bases, leaving 7 bases not matched to a gene. The CDR3 covers 15 residues. Germline lookup yields CDR1 LGHNA and CDR2 YNFKEQ. CDR3 protein: CASSHPYRGGTEAFF. The CDR3 DNA reads TGTGCCAGCAGCCACCCTTACAGGGGGGGCACTGAAGCTTTCTTT.

This clone was seen a handful of times. The chain is built from TRBV30 and TRBJ2-2, with D unresolved. This CDR3 has 14 amino acids. Germline CDR1 is GTSNPN and CDR2 is SVGIG (reference sequence). Trimming stripped 0 bases from V and 0 bases from J, with 5 bases between. The CDR3 is CAWSVLTNTGELFF. The CDR3 DNA is TGTGCCTGGAGTGTACTTACGAACACCGGGGAGCTGTTTTTT.

V gene TRBV6-1 combines with J gene TRBJ2-3; D is unresolved. The CDR3 spans 13 residues. The V and J ends lost 2 bases and 2 bases respectively, with 5 bases between them. The germline gives CDR1 MNHNS, CDR2 SASEGT. The CDR3 nucleotides read TGTGCCAGCAGTGAACCCTCCACAGATACGCAGTATTTT. Translating it yields CASSEPSTDTQYF.

This clone turned up a few times. V gene TRBV5-1 combines with J gene TRBJ1-6; a weak D match, TRBD1 (6 bases). The V gene's germline CDR1 is SGHRS and CDR2 YFSETQ. The CDR3 is 19 residues long. With 0 bases removed from V and 1 base from J, the gap between germline ends came to 17 bases. The CDR3 bases are TGCGCCAGCAGCTTGGCCCAACAGGGCGGTTGGTCCTATAATTCACCCCTCCACTTT. This translates into CASSLAQQGGWSYNSPLHF.

V is TRBV24-1 and J is TRBJ2-1, with D maybe TRBD1 (7 bases). Germline-derived CDR1 and CDR2 are KGHDR and SFDVKD. V was shortened by 4 bases and J by 6 bases, with 12 bases between the two germline ends. This CDR3 is built from 14 residues. CDR3 region: CATSDIRGANEQFF. In DNA form, the CDR3 reads TGTGCCACCAGTGACATCAGGGGGGCCAATGAGCAGTTCTTC.

Written as DNA, the CDR3 is TGTGCTAGTGGTTTGGGGTTAATTGAAGCTTTCTTT. Protein product: CASGLGLIEAFF. The genes are TRBV12-5 and TRBJ1-1; D uncertain. CDR1 is LGHNT and CDR2 is FRNRAP in the germline V gene. This CDR3 is built from 12 residues. V was pared by 1 base and J by 7 bases, with 7 bases between. The full variable domain, in which reference TRBV12-5 and TRBJ1-1 provide the parts outside the CDR3, is DARVTQTPRHKVTEMGQEVTMRCQPILGHNTVFWYRQTMMQGLELLAYFRNRAPLDDSGMPKDRFSAEMPDATLATLKIQPSEPRDSAVYFCASGLGLIEAFFGQGTRLTVV.

The chain recombines TRBV7-8 with TRBJ1-2, with D tentatively TRBD1 (5 bases). CDR1 and CDR2 from the germline V gene are SGHVS and FQNEAQ. V was pared by 5 bases and J by 4 bases, with 20 bases between. The CDR3 covers 16 residues. The CDR3 protein is CASSPVSGHWGYGYTF. The CDR3 DNA reads as TGTGCCAGCAGCCCAGTGTCGGGGCACTGGGGCTATGGCTACACCTTC. The whole variable domain, remainder taken from reference TRBV7-8 and TRBJ1-2, is GAGVSQSPRYKVAKRGQDVALRCDPISGHVSLFWYQQALGQGPEFLTYFQNEAQLDKSGLPSDRFFAERPEGSVSTLKIQRTQQEDSAVYLCASSPVSGHWGYGYTFGSGTRLTVV.

V and J are TRBV29-1 and TRBJ2-2; D might be TRBD1 (7 bases). This CDR3 spans 14 amino acids. Per germline, CDR1 SQVTM and CDR2 ANQGSEA. V was trimmed by 3 bases and J by 5 bases, leaving 13 bases between them. CDR3 DNA: TGCAGCGTTGAGCGGGACAGTCTGACCGGGGAGCTGTTTTTT. It translates to CSVERDSLTGELFF.

V gene TRBV4-1 combines with J gene TRBJ2-1; 7 bases are shared with TRBD1. With 2 bases clipped from V and 6 bases from J, the junction kept 1 base outside the gene matches. CDR3 size: 13 residues. The germline V gene encodes CDR1 MGHRA and CDR2 YSYEKL. CDR3 in DNA: TGCGCCAGCAGCCAAAACAGGGGCAATGAGCAGTTCTTC. It encodes CASSQNRGNEQFF.

This chain uses TRBV6-6 with TRBJ2-5; 8 bases line up with TRBD1. This CDR3 region has 15 residues. Looked up from germline, CDR1 is MNHNY and CDR2 is SVGAGI (reference sequence). V was pared by 4 bases and J by 3 bases, with 7 bases of the junction left unmatched. The CDR3 DNA reads TGTGCCAGCAGTTCCCACACAGGGGGGAAAGAGACCCAGTACTTC. Translated: CASSSHTGGKETQYF.

The rearrangement links TRBV28 to TRBJ1-2; D gene ambiguous. Between the trimmed V and J ends, which lost 4 bases and 5 bases, there was a span of 5 bases. Per germline, CDR1 MDHEN and CDR2 SYDVKM. The CDR3 is 11 amino acids. As DNA, the CDR3 is TGTGCCAGCAGTTCTCCGTATGGCTACACCTTC. Translation: CASSSPYGYTF.

The chain joins TRBV10-3 to TRBJ1-5; 7 bases map to TRBD1. Germline CDR1 is ENHRY and CDR2 is SYGVKD. Trimming removed 0 bases from V and 3 bases from J; junction bases left unmatched: 8. The CDR3 runs to 17 residues. CDR3 protein: CAISESGAGGDNQPQHF. Written as DNA, the CDR3 is TGTGCCATCAGTGAGTCGGGGGCAGGGGGGGACAATCAGCCCCAGCATTTT.

DNA for the CDR3: TGTGCCAGTAGTATAGAGCGGGGGGGCCGGAATGAGCAGTTCTTC. Protein sequence: CASSIERGGRNEQFF. The V and J genes are TRBV19 and TRBJ2-1; 9 bases map to TRBD2. V dropped 0 bases and J dropped 7; count of bases not matched to a gene: 4. Germline lookup yields CDR1 LNHDA and CDR2 SQIVND (reference sequence). The length of the CDR3 is 15 residues. Full variable domain (rest looked up from reference TRBV19 and TRBJ2-1): DGGITQSPKYLFRKEGQNVTLSCEQNLNHDAMYWYRQDPGQGLRLIYYSQIVNDFQKGDIAEGYSVSREKKESFPLTVTSAQKNPTAFYLCASSIERGGRNEQFFGPGTRLTVL.

The rearrangement links TRBV28 to TRBJ1-2; 10 bases fit TRBD1. The CDR3 is 13 amino acids. CDR1 and CDR2 from the germline V gene are MDHEN and SYDVKM. The ends lost 5 bases at V and 7 bases at J; junction bases unmatched: 4. In DNA, the CDR3 is TGTGCCAGCAGTAGGGGACAGGGGAGTGGCTACACCTTC. Its protein is CASSRGQGSGYTF.

The genes are TRBV15 and TRBJ1-6; maybe TRBD1 (5 bases). The CDR3 sequence is 14 residues long. CDR1 LNHNV and CDR2 YYDKDF come from the germline V gene (reference sequence). Trimming left V 2 bases short and J 9 bases short, with 11 bases between. Here the CDR3 DNA reads TGTGCCACCAGCAGAAGGCAGGGTGGTTCACCCCTCCACTTT. Its protein product is CATSRRQGGSPLHF.

This clone appeared once. The CDR3 nucleotides are TGTGCCAGTAGTGTTCGGGGGGCTAATCGAGAGACCCAGTACTTC. As protein: CASSVRGANRETQYF. This chain links TRBV19 with TRBJ2-5, with D tentatively TRBD2 (7 bases). V was trimmed by 5 bases and J by 4 bases, leaving 17 bases between them. CDR3 length: 15 residues. The germline CDR1 and CDR2 sequences are LNHDA and SQIVND (reference sequence).

V usage is TRBV11-2 and J usage is TRBJ1-2, with D unresolved. The V end was cut by 0 bases, the J end by 4 bases, with 6 bases between. Germline CDR1 is SGHAT and CDR2 is FQNNGV. The length of the CDR3 is 13 residues. The CDR3: CASSLDPGYGYTF. The CDR3 DNA reads TGTGCCAGCAGCTTAGATCCAGGCTATGGCTACACCTTC.

For this clone: Other DNA sequences within the sample encode an identical CDR3. The rearrangement joins TRBV5-1 to TRBJ2-5; 7 positions match TRBD2. Losses at the gene ends were 0 bases for V and 1 base for J; bases not matched to a gene: 6. Germline lookup yields CDR1 SGHRS and CDR2 YFSETQ. There are 16 residues in the CDR3. The CDR3, as DNA: TGCGCCAGCAGCTTGGGGGCTAGCGGCCTCCAAGAGACCCAGTACTTC. Translated: CASSLGASGLQETQYF.

The rearrangement joins TRBV6-5 to TRBJ1-2; no firm D call. The CDR3 spans 14 residues. Trimming removed 6 bases from V and 3 bases from J, with 14 bases in between. The germline V gene has CDR1 MNHEY and CDR2 SVGAGI. This chain's CDR3 is CASRVGSSDYGYTF. Here the CDR3 DNA reads TGTGCCAGCAGGGTAGGGTCGTCCGACTATGGCTACACCTTC.

This rearrangement joins TRBV30 to TRBJ1-3; D possibly corresponds to TRBD1 (5 bases). V was clipped by 4 bases and J by 0 bases, with 10 bases between them. The germline gives CDR1 GTSNPN, CDR2 SVGIG (reference sequence). The CDR3 totals 14 residues. The CDR3 loop reads CAWTSDSSGNTIYF. CDR3 in DNA: TGTGCCTGGACCTCTGACAGCTCTGGAAACACCATATATTTT.

This clone has only one observation. The rearrangement uses TRBV12-2 and TRBJ2-3; TRBD2, the table's D call, was not compared with the DNA. TRBV12-2 is listed as a pseudogene. This CDR3 has 18 amino acids. The CDR3 spells CASRLSHPLAGSTDTQYF. CDR3 DNA: TGTGCAAGTCGCTTATCCCACCCCTTAGCGGGGAGCACAGATACGCAGTATTTT.

The gene calls are TRBV2 and TRBJ1-2, with D perhaps TRBD1 (5 bases). The germline V and J ends were trimmed by 7 bases and 6 bases, with 12 bases remaining between them. The CDR3 extends over 12 amino acids. Germline V gives CDR1 SNHLY, CDR2 FYNNEI. The CDR3 DNA sequence: TGTGCCAGCACCGGGGAGGGGAATGGCTACACCTTC. Translation: CASTGEGNGYTF.